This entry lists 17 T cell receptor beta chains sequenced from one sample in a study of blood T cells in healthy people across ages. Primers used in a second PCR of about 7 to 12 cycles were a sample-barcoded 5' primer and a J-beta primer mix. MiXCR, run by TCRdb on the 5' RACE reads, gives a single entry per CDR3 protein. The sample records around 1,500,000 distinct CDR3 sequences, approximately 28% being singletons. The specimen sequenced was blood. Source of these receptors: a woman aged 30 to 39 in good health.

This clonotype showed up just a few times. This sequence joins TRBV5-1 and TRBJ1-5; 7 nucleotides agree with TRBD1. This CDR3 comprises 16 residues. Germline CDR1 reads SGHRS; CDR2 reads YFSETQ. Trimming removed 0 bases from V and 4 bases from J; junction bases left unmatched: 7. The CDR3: CASSLEPGQINQPQHF. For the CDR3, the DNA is TGCGCCAGCAGCTTGGAACCGGGACAGATAAATCAGCCCCAGCATTTT.

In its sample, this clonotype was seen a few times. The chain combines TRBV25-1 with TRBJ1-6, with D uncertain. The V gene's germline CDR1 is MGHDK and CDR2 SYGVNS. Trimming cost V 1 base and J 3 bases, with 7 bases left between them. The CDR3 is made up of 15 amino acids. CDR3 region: CASSESGGYNSPLHF. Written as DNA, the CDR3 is TGTGCCAGCAGTGAATCTGGAGGCTATAATTCACCCCTCCACTTT.

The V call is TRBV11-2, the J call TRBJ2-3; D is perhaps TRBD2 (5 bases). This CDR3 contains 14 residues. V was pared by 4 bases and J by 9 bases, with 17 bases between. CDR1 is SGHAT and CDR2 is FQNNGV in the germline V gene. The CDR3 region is CASSSDSPSGTQYF. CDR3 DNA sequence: TGTGCCAGCAGCTCAGACTCGCCCTCGGGGACGCAGTATTTT.

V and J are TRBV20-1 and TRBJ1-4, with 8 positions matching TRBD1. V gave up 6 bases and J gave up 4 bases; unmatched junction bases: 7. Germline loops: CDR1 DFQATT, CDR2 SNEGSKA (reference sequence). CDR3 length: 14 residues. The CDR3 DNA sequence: TGCAGTGCCAGACAGGGGCAGGGTAATGAAAAACTGTTTTTT. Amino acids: CSARQGQGNEKLFF.

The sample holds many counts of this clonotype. CDR3 sequence: CASSVGPSPYEQYF. CDR3 coding DNA: TGTGCCAGCAGCGTAGGTCCCAGTCCTTACGAGCAGTACTTC. The J gene is TRBJ2-7, the V gene TRBV9; D unresolved. Germline-derived CDR1 and CDR2 are SGDLS and YYNGEE. The V end lost 0 bases, the J end lost 4 bases, and 11 bases lay between the germline ends. The CDR3 consists of 14 residues.

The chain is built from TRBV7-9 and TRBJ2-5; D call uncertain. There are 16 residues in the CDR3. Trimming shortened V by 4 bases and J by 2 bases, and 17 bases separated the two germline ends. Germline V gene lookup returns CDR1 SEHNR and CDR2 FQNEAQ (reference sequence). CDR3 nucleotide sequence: TGTGCCAGCAGCTCGCCCGGGCCTTGGGGTCAAGAGACCCAGTACTTC. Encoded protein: CASSSPGPWGQETQYF.

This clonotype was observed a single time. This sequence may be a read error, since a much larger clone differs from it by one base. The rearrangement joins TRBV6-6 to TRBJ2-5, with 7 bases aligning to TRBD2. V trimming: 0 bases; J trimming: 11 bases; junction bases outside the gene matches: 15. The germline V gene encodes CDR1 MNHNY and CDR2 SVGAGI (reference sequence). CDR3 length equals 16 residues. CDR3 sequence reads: CASSYSSAGDYNEQYF. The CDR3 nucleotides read TGTGCCAGCAGTTACTCGTCGGCGGGGGATTACAATGAGCAGTACTTC.

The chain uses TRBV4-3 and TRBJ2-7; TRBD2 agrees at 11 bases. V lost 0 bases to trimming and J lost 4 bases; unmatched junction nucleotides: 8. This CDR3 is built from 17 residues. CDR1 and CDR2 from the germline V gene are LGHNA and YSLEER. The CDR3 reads CASSQEGGGTSGYEQYF. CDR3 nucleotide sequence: TGCGCCAGCAGCCAAGAAGGAGGGGGGACTAGCGGATACGAGCAGTACTTC.

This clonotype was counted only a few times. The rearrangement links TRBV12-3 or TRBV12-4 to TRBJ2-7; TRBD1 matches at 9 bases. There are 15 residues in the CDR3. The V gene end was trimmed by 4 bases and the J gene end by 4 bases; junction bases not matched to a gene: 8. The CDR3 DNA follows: TGTGCCAGCAGTTCCTCCGACAGGGGGGGTTACGAGCAGTACTTC. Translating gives CASSSSDRGGYEQYF.

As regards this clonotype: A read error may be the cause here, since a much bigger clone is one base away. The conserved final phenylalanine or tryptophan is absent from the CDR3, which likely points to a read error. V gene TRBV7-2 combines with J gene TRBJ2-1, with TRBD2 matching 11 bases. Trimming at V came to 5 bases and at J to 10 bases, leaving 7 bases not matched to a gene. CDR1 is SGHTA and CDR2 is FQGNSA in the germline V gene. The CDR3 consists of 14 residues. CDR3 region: CASSPILAGGEQFL. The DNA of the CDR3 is TGTGCCAGCAGCCCTATCCTAGCGGGGGGAGAGCAGTTCTTA.

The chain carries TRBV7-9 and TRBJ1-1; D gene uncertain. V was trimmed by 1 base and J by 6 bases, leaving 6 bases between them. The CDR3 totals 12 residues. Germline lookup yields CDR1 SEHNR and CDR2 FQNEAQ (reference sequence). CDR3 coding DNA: TGTGCCAGCAGCTTAGAATTCGCTGAAGCTTTCTTT. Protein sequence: CASSLEFAEAFF.

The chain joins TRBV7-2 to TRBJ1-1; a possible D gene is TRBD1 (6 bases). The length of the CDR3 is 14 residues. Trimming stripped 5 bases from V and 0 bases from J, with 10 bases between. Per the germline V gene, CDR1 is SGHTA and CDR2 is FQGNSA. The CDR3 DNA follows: TGTGCCAGCAGCAAGGACAGCCTGAACACTGAAGCTTTCTTT. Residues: CASSKDSLNTEAFF.

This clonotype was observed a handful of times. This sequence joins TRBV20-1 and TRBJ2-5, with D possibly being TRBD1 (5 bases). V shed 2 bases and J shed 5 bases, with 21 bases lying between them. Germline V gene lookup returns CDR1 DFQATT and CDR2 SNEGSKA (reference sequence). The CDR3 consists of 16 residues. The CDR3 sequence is CSARSPRQSPRETQYF. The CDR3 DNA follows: TGCAGTGCTAGAAGTCCCCGACAGTCACCAAGGGAGACCCAGTACTTC.

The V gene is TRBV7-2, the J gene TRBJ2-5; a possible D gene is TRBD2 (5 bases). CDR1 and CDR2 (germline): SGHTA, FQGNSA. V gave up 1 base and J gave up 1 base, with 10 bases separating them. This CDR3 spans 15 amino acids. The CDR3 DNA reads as TGTGCCAGCAGCTTAGGTTCCAGCGGCCAAGAGACCCAGTACTTC. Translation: CASSLGSSGQETQYF.

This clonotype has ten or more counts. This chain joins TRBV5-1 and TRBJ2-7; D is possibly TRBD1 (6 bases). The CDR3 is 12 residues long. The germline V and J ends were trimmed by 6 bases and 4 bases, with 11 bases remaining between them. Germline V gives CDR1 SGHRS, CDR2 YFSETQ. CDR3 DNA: TGCGCCAGCAAGGGACACCAGTACGAGCAGTACTTC. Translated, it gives CASKGHQYEQYF.

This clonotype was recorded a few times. This CDR3 reads CASSYPGQEAFF. The CDR3 DNA reads as TGTGCCAGCAGTTACCCGGGACAAGAAGCTTTCTTT. The chain joins TRBV6-6 to TRBJ1-1, with D possibly being TRBD1 (6 bases). Trimming took off 2 bases at V and 8 bases at J, with 9 bases between the two ends. Germline assignment: CDR1 MNHNY and CDR2 SVGAGI (reference sequence). This CDR3 spans 12 amino acids.

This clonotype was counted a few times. The CDR3 loop reads CAGGAGLYGYTF. DNA for the CDR3: TGTGCGGGTGGGGCCGGGCTCTATGGCTACACCTTC. The rearrangement uses TRBV12-3 or TRBV12-4 and TRBJ1-2; D might be TRBD1 (5 bases). The CDR3 spans 12 residues.